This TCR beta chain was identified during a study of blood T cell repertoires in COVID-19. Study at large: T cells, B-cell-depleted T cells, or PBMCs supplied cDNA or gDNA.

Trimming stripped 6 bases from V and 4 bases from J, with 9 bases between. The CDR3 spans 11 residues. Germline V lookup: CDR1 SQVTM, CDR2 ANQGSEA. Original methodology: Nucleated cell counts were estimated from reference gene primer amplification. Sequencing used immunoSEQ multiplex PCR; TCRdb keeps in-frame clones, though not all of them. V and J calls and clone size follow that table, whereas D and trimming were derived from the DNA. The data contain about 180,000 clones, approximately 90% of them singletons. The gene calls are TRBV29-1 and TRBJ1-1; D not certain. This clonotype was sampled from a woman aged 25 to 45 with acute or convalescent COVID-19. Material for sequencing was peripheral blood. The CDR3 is CSVESTTEAFF. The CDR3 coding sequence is TGCAGCGTGGAGAGTACCACTGAAGCTTTCTTT.